This TCR beta chain derives from a study of shared clonotypes between healthy human individuals. Across the whole study: Used for every donor were three CD4 naive, three CD4 memory, two CD8 naive and one CD8 memory plate.

Study-wide points: Owing to a small donor count, the genetic and exposure-history diversity represented was limited.

Note on this clone: No antigen is known for it.

Naive CD8 cells lacked CD45RO and underwent positive selection for CCR7, leaving out terminally differentiated effector memory CD45RA+ cells. The study drew all its donors from Caucasian adults living in Nashville, Tennessee. Germline V gene sequence: CDR1 SEHNR, CDR2 FQNEAQ (reference sequence). V lost 4 bases to trimming and J lost 1 base, with 7 bases between them. The CDR3 has 13 residues. Measured with immunoSEQ multiplex PCR; TCRdb has only the in-frame clones, and not every one. This table has approximately 2,000,000 clones, just under 95% appearing once. The chain uses TRBV7-9 and TRBJ1-1; D may be TRBD1 (5 bases). Sample: naive CD8+ T cells from PBMCs. The receptor was derived from a man aged 18 to 30 in good health. Some clones in this sample may be carry-over from other donors' samples. This CDR3 reads CASSWTPNTEAFF. CDR3 DNA: TGTGCCAGCAGCTGGACACCGAACACTGAAGCTTTCTTT.